Shown below are 4 T cell receptor beta chains from a single sample sequenced in a study of cytotoxic CD8 clonotypes in ibrutinib-treated CLL. Using immunoSEQ multiplex PCR, the repertoire was profiled, and TCRdb retains in-frame clones only, with some absent. The table has roughly 100,000 clones, 78% seen once. The source was PBMCs, collected after 12 months of ibrutinib treatment. The receptors were gathered from a human donor with chronic lymphocytic leukemia.

This clone was seen only a few times. The chain employs TRBV29-1 and TRBJ1-2, with 9 bases matching TRBD1. Germline lookup yields CDR1 SQVTM and CDR2 ANQGSEA. This CDR3 has 15 residues. The junction had 8 bases not matched to a gene; V was cut back by 5 bases and J by 1 base. CDR3 loop: CSVPKDRGVNYGYTF. As DNA, the CDR3 is TGCAGCGTTCCTAAGGACAGGGGAGTTAACTATGGCTACACCTTC.

The CDR3 region is CASSFRVAGELFF. The CDR3 DNA reads as TGTGCCAGTAGCTTCAGGGTGGCCGGGGAGCTGTTTTTT. V gene TRBV19 combines with J gene TRBJ2-2, with D perhaps matching TRBD1 (5 bases). V lost 6 bases and J lost 6, with 11 bases in between. The CDR3 totals 13 residues. Germline V lookup: CDR1 LNHDA, CDR2 SQIVND (reference sequence).

J is TRBJ2-5 and V is TRBV6-1; TRBD2 is a possible D gene (6 bases). Per germline, CDR1 MNHNS and CDR2 SASEGT. The V end lost 8 bases, the J end lost 5 bases, and 15 bases lay between the germline ends. The CDR3 consists of 13 residues. In nucleotides, the CDR3 is TGTGCCAGCCTCGGGACTTTTGAGGAGACCCAGTACTTC. Translating gives CASLGTFEETQYF.

The V and J genes are TRBV5-8 and TRBJ1-5, with TRBD1 as a possible D gene (5 bases). This CDR3 has 12 amino acids. Germline lookup yields CDR1 SGHTS and CDR2 YDEGEE. The germline V and J ends were trimmed by 5 bases and 4 bases, with 7 bases remaining between them. The CDR3 sequence is CASRGTNQPQHF. The DNA of the CDR3 is TGTGCCAGCAGGGGGACTAATCAGCCCCAGCATTTT. The whole variable domain, remainder taken from reference TRBV5-8 and TRBJ1-5, is EAGVTQSPTHLIKTRGQQATLRCSPISGHTSVYWYQQALGLGLQFLLWYDEGEERNRGNFPPRFSGRQFPNYSSELNVNALELEDSALYLCASRGTNQPQHFGDGTRLSIL.